This entry lists 24 T cell receptor beta chains sequenced from one sample in a study of monozygotic twins with cystic fibrosis. Repertoires were generated with immunoSEQ multiplex PCR, while TCRdb's copy carries only in-frame clones and drops some. This table holds around 35,000 clones, about 80% found once. Specimen: blood. The receptors come from a girl between 2 and 10 years old with cystic fibrosis.

The chain joins TRBV5-5 to TRBJ1-6; 7 bases align to TRBD1. V trimming: 0 bases; J trimming: 7 bases; junction bases outside the gene matches: 7. Germline assignment: CDR1 SGHKS and CDR2 YYEKEE (reference sequence). CDR3 length equals 16 residues. The CDR3 loop reads CASSLGQGVWNSPLHF. The CDR3 coding sequence is TGTGCCAGCAGCTTGGGACAGGGTGTTTGGAATTCACCCCTCCACTTT.

The rearrangement joins TRBV9 to TRBJ2-3; 8 bases fit TRBD2. Unmatched junction bases numbered 7, after V lost 4 bases and J lost 3 bases. CDR1 is SGDLS, CDR2 YYNGEE, per germline. This CDR3 has 15 amino acids. The CDR3 region has the DNA TGTGCCAGCAGCCACGGGACTAGTCCGACAGATACGCAGTATTTT. This translates into CASSHGTSPTDTQYF.

The CDR3, as DNA: TGTGCCAGTAGCTCTAGCGGCAAAAGCTCCTACGAGCAGTACTTC. Its translation: CASSSSGKSSYEQYF. This chain connects TRBV19 to TRBJ2-7; the match to TRBD2 covers 7 bases. The junction had 8 bases not matched to a gene; V was cut back by 6 bases and J by 0 bases. Per germline, CDR1 LNHDA and CDR2 SQIVND (reference sequence). CDR3 length equals 15 residues.

The table lists this clone with a few counts. The chain joins TRBV7-9 to TRBJ1-6; 8 bases are shared with TRBD1. Per germline, CDR1 SEHNR and CDR2 FQNEAQ (reference sequence). With V trimmed by 5 bases and J by 10 bases, 13 bases remained unmatched. This CDR3 has 16 amino acids. The CDR3 nucleotides read TGTGCCAGCAGCCGGGCCTCAGGACAGGGAAACTCACCCCTCCACTTT. It encodes CASSRASGQGNSPLHF. Combining the CDR3 with reference TRBV7-9 and TRBJ1-6 gives the whole variable domain DTGVSQNPRHKITKRGQNVTFRCDPISEHNRLYWYRQTLGQGPEFLTYFQNEAQLEKSRLLSDRFSAERPKGSFSTLEIQRTEQGDSAMYLCASSRASGQGNSPLHFGNGTRLTVT.

The chain employs TRBV5-1 and TRBJ1-2; maybe TRBD1 (5 bases). This CDR3 contains 14 residues. Trimming stripped 3 bases from V and 7 bases from J, with 16 bases between. Germline CDR1 SGHRS, CDR2 YFSETQ. CDR3 nucleotides: TGCGCCAGCAGCTCTCGGGTCGACAGAGCTGGCTACACCTTC. Translating gives CASSSRVDRAGYTF.

The rearrangement links TRBV10-3 to TRBJ1-2; no clear D. The CDR3 covers 14 residues. V was shortened by 2 bases and J by 6 bases, with 13 bases between the two germline ends. Per the germline V gene, CDR1 is ENHRY and CDR2 is SYGVKD. In nucleotides, the CDR3 is TGTGCCATCAGTGAGGTTCAGGCGGACGATGGCTACACCTTC. This sequence encodes CAISEVQADDGYTF.

The J gene is TRBJ2-3, the V gene TRBV30, with 7 bases that match TRBD1. After removal of 5 bases from V and 0 bases from J, the junction contained 8 bases not matched to a gene. This CDR3 has 15 amino acids. Germline CDR1 is GTSNPN and CDR2 is SVGIG (reference sequence). For the CDR3, the DNA is TGTGCCTGGGCGAGAGGGGGCAAGAGCACAGATACGCAGTATTTT. The encoded protein is CAWARGGKSTDTQYF.

The chain combines TRBV7-2 with TRBJ2-6; tentatively, D is TRBD1 or TRBD2 (5 bases each). The CDR3 totals 15 residues. The germline V gene has CDR1 SGHTA and CDR2 FQGNSA. Trimming took 5 bases from V and 5 from J, leaving 13 bases between them. The DNA for the CDR3 is TGTGCCAGCAGCGCCGGGGCGCTGCGGGCCAACGTCCTGACTTTC. It translates to CASSAGALRANVLTF.

The gene calls are TRBV4-1 and TRBJ2-7; a weak D match, TRBD1 (7 bases). V lost 0 bases and J lost 3, with 15 bases in between. CDR3 length: 16 amino acids. Germline V gene lookup returns CDR1 MGHRA and CDR2 YSYEKL. The DNA of the CDR3 is TGCGCCAGCAGCCAAGACGCGGGGACAGCGCTCTACGAGCAGTACTTC. Its translation: CASSQDAGTALYEQYF.

The genes are TRBV5-6 and TRBJ1-2; unclear D gene. CDR1 is SGHDT and CDR2 is YYEEEE in the germline V gene. The CDR3 sequence is 14 residues long. Trimming cost V 1 base and J 4 bases, with 11 bases left between them. The CDR3 loop reads CASSLSTVPYGYTF. CDR3 DNA: TGTGCCAGCAGCTTGAGTACAGTGCCCTATGGCTACACCTTC.

J is TRBJ2-2 and V is TRBV6-5, with D tentatively TRBD2 (6 bases). This CDR3 has 14 amino acids. Germline assignment: CDR1 MNHEY and CDR2 SVGAGI. V was cut by 2 bases and J by 4 bases, with 8 bases left in between. The CDR3 nucleotides read TGTGCCAGCAGTTACGGGACTCCCACCGGGGAGCTGTTTTTT. It is translated as CASSYGTPTGELFF.

The V call is TRBV5-6, the J call TRBJ2-1; tentatively, D is TRBD2 (7 bases). Trimming pared 4 bases from V and 4 bases from J, leaving 15 bases between. Germline loops: CDR1 SGHDT, CDR2 YYEEEE. This CDR3 has 15 residues. CDR3 residues: CASSPGGLPYNEQFF. The CDR3 nucleotides read TGTGCCAGCAGCCCCGGGGGGCTGCCTTACAATGAGCAGTTCTTC.

This chain uses TRBV19 with TRBJ2-7, with a weak D call TRBD2 (5 bases). Trimming took off 5 bases at V and 2 bases at J, with 10 bases between the two ends. Germline loops: CDR1 LNHDA, CDR2 SQIVND (reference sequence). CDR3 length: 13 residues. CDR3 sequence: CASSSRETYEQYF. CDR3 nucleotide sequence: TGTGCCAGTAGTTCTAGGGAGACCTACGAGCAGTACTTC.

The rearrangement joins TRBV5-4 to TRBJ1-1; D remains unclear. Trimming shortened V by 1 base and J by 2 bases, and 9 bases separated the two germline ends. This CDR3 is 14 amino acids long. Per the germline V gene, CDR1 is SGHNT and CDR2 is YYREEE (reference sequence). The CDR3 DNA follows: TGTGCCAGCAGCTTGCGGGTACCCAACACTGAAGCTTTCTTT. Its protein is CASSLRVPNTEAFF.

This chain uses TRBV9 with TRBJ2-1, with 10 bases matching TRBD2. CDR3 length equals 15 residues. Unmatched junction bases numbered 3, after V lost 0 bases and J lost 6 bases. The germline V gene has CDR1 SGDLS and CDR2 YYNGEE. The CDR3 here is CASSVEAGGPNEQFF. The CDR3 nucleotides are TGTGCCAGCAGCGTAGAAGCGGGGGGGCCCAATGAGCAGTTCTTC.

This clone has just a few counts. The chain couples TRBV27 to TRBJ1-2; possibly TRBD1 for D (5 bases). This CDR3 spans 12 amino acids. Germline assignment: CDR1 MNHEY and CDR2 SMNVEV (reference sequence). Trimming stripped 4 bases from V and 7 bases from J, with 10 bases between. Here the CDR3 DNA reads TGTGCCAGCAGTTCCGAGCAGGGTGGCTACACCTTC. Protein product: CASSSEQGGYTF.

The V and J genes are TRBV6-5 and TRBJ1-2; possibly TRBD1 for D (5 bases). The CDR3 is 13 residues long. The germline V and J ends were trimmed by 0 bases and 5 bases, with 7 bases remaining between them. Germline lookup yields CDR1 MNHEY and CDR2 SVGAGI. CDR3 region: CASSYSKGYGYTF. The CDR3 DNA sequence: TGTGCCAGCAGTTACTCGAAGGGGTATGGCTACACCTTC.

The chain has TRBV9 and TRBJ1-5; possibly TRBD1 for D (5 bases). In germline, CDR1 is SGDLS, CDR2 YYNGEE. Deletions cut 5 bases from V and 5 bases from J, with 14 bases between. This CDR3 comprises 14 residues. The CDR3 protein is CASSGGRGDQPQHF. CDR3 DNA: TGTGCCAGCAGTGGAGGTCGGGGGGATCAGCCCCAGCATTTT.

This chain connects TRBV2 to TRBJ1-2; D gene uncertain. The CDR3 is 11 amino acids. CDR1 and CDR2 (germline): SNHLY, FYNNEI. The V end was cut by 6 bases, the J end by 7 bases, with 9 bases between. The CDR3 coding sequence is TGTGCCAGCAGCTCACCCGGTGGCTACACCTTC. This sequence encodes CASSSPGGYTF.

The chain employs TRBV30 and TRBJ1-3, with 7 positions matching TRBD1. CDR1 GTSNPN and CDR2 SVGIG come from the germline V gene (reference sequence). The CDR3 is made up of 14 amino acids. Unmatched junction bases numbered 0, after V lost 1 base and J lost 0 bases. In DNA, the CDR3 is TGTGCCTGGAGTGGACAGGGCTCTGGAAACACCATATATTTT. This encodes CAWSGQGSGNTIYF.

The table lists this clone with a count of one. The J gene is TRBJ1-2, the V gene TRBV30; 7 bases fit TRBD1. CDR3 length: 15 residues. Unmatched junction bases numbered 8, after V lost 4 bases and J lost 0 bases. The germline gives CDR1 GTSNPN, CDR2 SVGIG (reference sequence). This CDR3 reads CAWNTGTVANYGYTF. The CDR3 coding sequence is TGTGCCTGGAACACCGGGACAGTAGCTAACTATGGCTACACCTTC.

The rearrangement joins TRBV4-1 to TRBJ1-4; D may be TRBD1 (5 bases). This CDR3 has 14 residues. With 8 bases removed from V and 7 bases from J, the gap between germline ends came to 17 bases. Germline-derived CDR1 and CDR2 are MGHRA and YSYEKL. This chain's CDR3 is CASAYRDLGEKLFF. The CDR3 DNA follows: TGCGCCAGCGCTTACCGGGACTTGGGTGAAAAACTGTTTTTT.

The V call is TRBV7-9, the J call TRBJ1-6; 8 bases are a match to TRBD1. The germline CDR1 and CDR2 sequences are SEHNR and FQNEAQ (reference sequence). V was pared by 2 bases and J by 10 bases, with 10 bases of the junction left unmatched. The CDR3 is 16 amino acids. The CDR3 DNA is TGTGCCAGCAGCTTAATGGGCGGGACAGGCGCCTCACCCCTCCACTTT. Protein product: CASSLMGGTGASPLHF.

This chain uses TRBV10-3 with TRBJ1-2; no definite D call. Germline-derived CDR1 and CDR2 are ENHRY and SYGVKD. This CDR3 is built from 14 residues. V was trimmed by 6 bases and J by 4 bases, leaving 15 bases between them. The CDR3 loop reads CAISLDTLSYGYTF. Written as DNA, the CDR3 is TGTGCCATCAGCCTAGACACGTTGTCCTATGGCTACACCTTC.